This T cell receptor (beta chain) was identified in a study of cytomegalovirus exposure and HLA in healthy donors (dated 2017 in TCRdb). Background for the entire study: According to an earlier analysis of 587 of the donors, about 180 million T cells yielded 117 million unique TCR beta sequences and around 280 Gb of sequence data. Roughly 300 gigabases of sequencing data and tens of millions of unique TCR sequences made up an early release that covered 500 to 700 HLA-typed donors. Of the roughly 400 genotyped donors, about 80% fell in the genetic ancestry cluster associated with self-reported Caucasian donors. The study was designed to test whether signatures of past pathogen exposure could be identified by cataloging public T cell receptors. The study profiled the T cell repertoires of under 850 subjects by immunosequencing and related them to cytomegalovirus serostatus. Besides the first cohort of approximately 710 subjects, a separate validation cohort made up of 120 or so different subjects was used. The study combined high-throughput TCR immunosequencing, statistical association of individual TCRs with disease status, and machine learning to predict cytomegalovirus infection status. In a later analysis, previously published TCR beta repertoires from roughly 710 donors were re-analyzed and high-resolution HLA genotyping was added so that TCR occurrence patterns could be studied. Rather than drawing on any new phenotypic data, the later analysis identified candidate immune exposures from TCR beta sequences and the way those sequences occurred across donors. An earlier analysis of 587 of the donors applied high-throughput TCR beta sequencing to assess whether each TCR beta V gene segment acted as functional or pseudogenic. Donor age, sex, ethnicity and CMV serostatus were collected together with the repertoire data. Genome-wide SNP genotypes for about 65% of the 666 donors were used in a later genetic analysis, which treated that subset as a discovery cohort. All discovery cohort repertoires had been generated on a single sequencing platform. HLA typing covered class I and class II loci at four-digit resolution. The number of typed donors differed by locus: about 629-640 for A, B, C, DRB1 and DQB1; some 500 for DQA1; some 610 for DPA1; and 450 to 480 for DPB1. Because of strong linkage in the cohort, four or five DR-DQ haplotypes were treated as single units for association and clustering. On average, roughly 250,000 unique TCR beta nucleotide sequences were sequenced per donor among about 400 genotyped donors of the cohort, with about 19% of those sequences being non-productive. Findings and caveats that apply to the study as a whole: In vitro tests confirmed that three of the cytomegalovirus-associated TCR beta chains recognize cytomegalovirus antigens. A later genetic analysis reported fewer N-insertions in productive TCRs among donors in an Asian-associated ancestry cluster than the approximately 700-donor mean. In a later analysis, HLA-associated TCR beta chains showed more clonal expansion and lower generation probabilities than non-associated chains that were equally common. Linkage disequilibrium might explain the correlated functional status among segregating V segments, but an unknown experimental factor could not be ruled out. Because counts were too low, roughly 17 rarely observed V segments, including chromosome 9 orphons, were left out of the earlier analysis of a few hundred of the donors. A total of 150 or so TCR beta chains were listed by the study as associated with cytomegalovirus. The cohort was sequenced for TCR beta chains only, and without alpha or paired-chain data the features that could be detected were limited. In an earlier analysis of about 600 of the donors, most TCR beta V segments appeared in productive rearrangements about 87% or about 30% of the time, broadly matching IMGT annotations. A later analysis reported that several top co-occurrence clusters appeared linked to parvovirus B19, influenza, CMV and Epstein-Barr virus. The presence/absence analyses assumed that sequencing depth was roughly uniform across donors, and that assumption may not be true. The classifier was reported to diagnose cytomegalovirus status with high specificity and sensitivity in both the original and validation cohorts. According to a later analysis, most CMV-associated TCR beta chains appeared to be HLA-restricted, and the HLA associations seemed to be driven largely by CMV exposure. Some IMGT-functional V segments, including TRBV6-2 and TRBV6-3, could not be told apart with the 87-base-pair reads, so those segments were excluded. At a false discovery rate of 0.05, a later analysis linked 16,951 TCR beta sequences to specific HLA alleles. For the cohort, immune exposure information was limited to CMV serostatus. A further reported finding was that TCR beta sequences accurately predicted the HLA-A and HLA-B alleles for most subjects in the first cohort. A group of highly shared sequence variants was considered likely to be a technical artifact of the sequencing pipeline. A later analysis found that TCR association rates varied across HLA loci, with DRB1 alleles showing the most associated TCRs and HLA-C alleles the fewest. The authors suggested that the approach could potentially be generalized to other disease states and immunological phenotypes. In a later genetic analysis, a missense DCLRE1C variant was associated with V-gene and J-gene trimming of TCR beta chains, and the association was replicated in an independent cohort. Because some donors lacked HLA typing at each locus, the association tests relied only on the typed subset. Most TCR sequences were observed very rarely across donors, whereas some public TCRs were present in many individuals. Strong co-occurrence of HLA alleles, especially DR and DQ, made assigning TCR associations to individual alleles difficult.

About this clone: The antigen it recognizes is unknown. No base-level quality is on record; no much larger clone is a single base apart.

Relative to germline, V is 1 base shorter and J is 7 bases shorter, with 12 bases between their ends. CDR1 LNHDA and CDR2 SQIVND were looked up in the germline V gene (reference sequence). From the cysteine up to the phenylalanine, the CDR3 has a length of 14 residues. Only the CDR3 region is kept as DNA, spanning 42 bases read in frame from base 1. Libraries were prepared through the immunoSEQ multiplex PCR assay. The multiplex PCR relied on a mix of 60 forward primers for TCR Vbeta segments and 13 reverse primers for TCR Jbeta segments. The CDR3 region of rearranged TCR beta genes was amplified from genomic DNA with a multiplex PCR assay. The Illumina HiSeq System was used to sequence the amplified TCR beta libraries as 87-base-pair reads. The original pipeline was this. In a later analysis, tens of millions of unique TCR beta chains were counted across the approximately 640 repertoires, and around 10 million of these chains were shared by at least two donors. A nearest-neighbor algorithm error-corrected the raw reads and collapsed the reads into unique sequences, merging closely related sequences to remove PCR and sequencing errors. Alignment of CDR3 sequences to IMGT reference sequences was used to assign V, D and J gene segments. For a sequence to be retained, a match of at least six nucleotides to both a V gene segment and a J gene segment was required. A rearrangement counted as productive if the CDR3 had no stop codons and remained in frame with V and J, and every other rearrangement counted as non-productive. CDR3 was defined by IMGT convention, running from the second conserved V-encoded cysteine to the conserved J-encoded phenylalanine. The earlier analysis of some 600 of the donors excluded sequences that lacked an unambiguous match to a single V gene segment. In an earlier analysis of approximately 550 of the donors, V segments were called functional above 56.7% productive rearrangements and were called segregating when the between-donor standard deviation exceeded 5%. A statistical classification framework was developed to diagnose cytomegalovirus status using the catalog of TCR beta chain sequences. A later analysis assigned V and J genes by comparing TCR nucleotide sequences with IMGT/GENE-DB human TR gene sequences. In a later analysis, CDR3 sequences and most-parsimonious VDJ recombination scenarios were assigned using the TCRdist pipeline. In a later analysis, every TCR beta chain was defined by the combination of its CDR3 amino acid sequence and its V-gene family, and reads without a unique V-gene family were dropped. To address suspected cross-contamination and a sequencing artifact, a later analysis removed a few hundred highly shared, low-generation-probability nucleotide sequences. For each public chain, a later analysis derived a clonal expansion index from normalized ranks of inferred template counts within each repertoire. In a later analysis, generation probabilities were computed with a VDJ recombination model fitted to out-of-frame rearrangements, and the resulting probabilities were checked against IGoR. A later analysis scored TCR-TCR, TCR-HLA and TCR-CMV co-occurrence with hypergeometric tests, applying a repertoire-size bias correction to TCR pairs. False discovery rates were estimated in a later analysis by permuting HLA or CMV assignments 20 times. In a later analysis, co-occurring TCRs were grouped using DBSCAN, and TCRdist sequence similarity was added for clustering within HLA-allele-positive subsets. Repertoires with fewer than 30,000 or more than 120,000 public chains were left out of co-occurrence clustering, as were about 5 repertoires with anomalous nucleotide sharing. TCRdb limited this immuneACCESS table to in-frame rearrangements with V and J called. A share of clones is missing; checked studies link under half to unresolved V genes, and the rest is unexplained. That table gives V, J and clone size, and the DNA gave D and trimming. The sample data list 75,000 to 100,000 clones, and approximately 79% of these were observed just once. Under 20% of the sample is held by the ten biggest clonotypes.

In total, approximately 610 healthy bone marrow donors made up the cohort. At the time of sampling, all cohort members were nominally healthy, though unrecorded immune exposures were likely present. The donor tested CMV seropositive and was one of the 289 seropositive cohort members. A peripheral blood sample was collected from each donor, and TCR beta sequencing was performed on peripheral blood mononuclear cells. Genomic DNA was extracted from the blood cell samples with the Qiagen DNeasy Blood Extraction Kit. This clonotype was sampled from an older woman in good health and CMV-seropositive. Sequencing used PBMCs. In this chain, TRBV19 is recombined with TRBJ2-3; TRBD1 is perhaps the D gene, given 5 matching bases. The nucleotides are TGTGCCAGTAGTATAGCCCCAGGGTCCAATACGCAGTATTTT. Translation gives CASSIAPGSNTQYF.